This TCR beta chain was captured by sequencing in a study of blood T cell repertoires in COVID-19. Per the authors' pipeline: Amplification with reference gene primers provided the estimates of nucleated cell counts. Generated by immunoSEQ multiplex PCR, the TCRdb table keeps only in-frame clones and is missing some. V and J calls and clone size follow that table, whereas D and trimming were derived from the DNA. The table shows fewer than 150,000 clones, with roughly 90% occurring only once. The sample holds a few counts of this clone. This sequence originates from a human donor in a cohort sampled during active COVID-19. The sequencing input was peripheral blood.

In DNA, the CDR3 is TGTGCCAGCAGTACCCCGGGACAGTATGGTGGCTACACCTTC. As protein: CASSTPGQYGGYTF. The chain uses TRBV25-1 and TRBJ1-2, with 7 nucleotides matching TRBD1. The germline gives CDR1 MGHDK, CDR2 SYGVNS. CDR3 length equals 14 residues. V was pared by 5 bases and J by 7 bases, with 10 bases of the junction left unmatched.